This T cell receptor beta chain was recorded in a study of cytomegalovirus exposure and HLA in healthy donors. About the research overall: Roughly 180 million T cells yielded 117 million unique TCR beta sequences in earlier analysis. Study-level points and caveats: Apart from CMV serostatus, no immune exposure information was available. Cytomegalovirus-associated status was assigned to 150 to 200 TCR beta chains.

The study ran its PCR with 60 Vbeta and 13 Jbeta primers. Data came from immunoSEQ multiplex PCR; TCRdb stores just in-frame clones and leaves some out. There are about 160,000 clones in the sample, with about 1.2% held by the top ten. Comments on this clone: Its antigen is currently unknown.

The specimen sequenced was PBMCs. This TCR came from a woman aged 60 to 75 in good health and CMV-seronegative.

The CDR3 DNA follows: TGTGCCAGCAACCAACAGGGTTTCGTCTACGAGCAGTACTTC. Translating gives CASNQQGFVYEQYF. This rearrangement joins TRBV2 to TRBJ2-7; D perhaps matches TRBD1 (6 bases). The CDR3 length is 14 residues. CDR1 is SNHLY and CDR2 is FYNNEI in the germline V gene. The V and J ends lost 7 bases and 3 bases respectively, with 16 bases between them.